These 4 T cell receptor beta chains came from one sample sequenced in a study of regulatory T cells in long-lasting Graves disease. Libraries of TCR beta came from iRepertoire HTBI primers plus Arm-PCR of CDR3 regions. MiXCR, applied by TCRdb to the multiplex PCR reads, yields one record per CDR3 protein. The sample has approximately 360,000 distinct CDR3 sequences; 23% are singletons. Documented time point: persistent/refractory GD, antithyroid drugs over 5 years with positive TRAb. PBMC RNA served as the TCR library source. Source: peripheral blood mononuclear cells (PBMCs), taken when the disease was refractory, from a patient treated with antithyroid drugs. The origin of the receptors is a middle-aged woman with Graves disease.

The rearrangement joins TRBV9 to TRBJ1-3; TRBD1 agrees at 7 bases. The J segment lost 2 bases and the V segment lost 2 bases, leaving 7 bases of the junction unmatched. The CDR3 has 16 amino acids. Germline V lookup: CDR1 SGDLS, CDR2 YYNGEE. CDR3 in amino acids: CASSVLPQGTGNTIYF. The CDR3 bases are TGTGCCAGCAGCGTCCTACCACAGGGGACTGGAAACACCATATATTTT.

This clonotype was observed a handful of times. The chain combines TRBV11-2 with TRBJ1-1, with D perhaps TRBD1 (5 bases). The CDR3 sequence is 16 residues long. Trimming pared 8 bases from V and 4 bases from J, leaving 23 bases between. From germline, CDR1 is SGHAT and CDR2 FQNNGV. CDR3 residues: CASSPSALGTTTEAFF. The CDR3, as DNA: TGTGCCAGCTCACCGTCGGCTTTGGGGACGACCACTGAAGCTTTCTTT.

On this clonotype: This sequence may be a read error, since a much larger clone differs from it by one base. V usage is TRBV20-1 and J usage is TRBJ2-7; TRBD1 or TRBD2 may be the D gene (5 bases each). In germline, CDR1 is DFQATT, CDR2 SNEGSKA (reference sequence). The V end lost 6 bases, the J end lost 4 bases, and 25 bases lay between the germline ends. The CDR3 spans 16 residues. The CDR3 DNA reads TGCAGTGCCAACTCCCAACCGGGACCAGCGGAGTACGAGCAGTACTTC. Its translation: CSANSQPGPAEYEQYF.

This clonotype was detected a few times. The rearrangement joins TRBV2 to TRBJ2-1, with D uncertain. Trimming pared 3 bases from V and 3 bases from J, leaving 6 bases between. The CDR3 extends over 13 amino acids. Germline values: CDR1 SNHLY, CDR2 FYNNEI. The CDR3 spells CASSDRYYNEQFF. Here the CDR3 DNA reads TGTGCCAGCAGTGATCGGTACTACAATGAGCAGTTCTTC.